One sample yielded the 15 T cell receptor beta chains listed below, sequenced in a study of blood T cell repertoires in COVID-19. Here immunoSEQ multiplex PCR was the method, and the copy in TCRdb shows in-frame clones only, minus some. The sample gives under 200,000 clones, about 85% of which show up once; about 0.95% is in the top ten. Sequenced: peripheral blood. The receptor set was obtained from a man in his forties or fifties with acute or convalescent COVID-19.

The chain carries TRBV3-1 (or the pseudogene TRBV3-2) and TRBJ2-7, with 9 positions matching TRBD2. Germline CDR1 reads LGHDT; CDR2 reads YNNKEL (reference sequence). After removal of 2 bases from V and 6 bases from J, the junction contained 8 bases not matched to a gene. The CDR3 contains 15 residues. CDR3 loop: CASSQFGAGGGEQYF. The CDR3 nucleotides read TGTGCCAGCAGCCAATTTGGAGCGGGGGGCGGCGAGCAGTACTTC.

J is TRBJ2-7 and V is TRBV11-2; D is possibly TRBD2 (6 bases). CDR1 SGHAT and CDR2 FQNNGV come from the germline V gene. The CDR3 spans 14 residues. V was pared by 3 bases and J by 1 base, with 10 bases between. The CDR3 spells CASSLAGPSYEQYF. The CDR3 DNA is TGTGCCAGCAGCTTGGCGGGGCCTTCCTACGAGCAGTACTTC.

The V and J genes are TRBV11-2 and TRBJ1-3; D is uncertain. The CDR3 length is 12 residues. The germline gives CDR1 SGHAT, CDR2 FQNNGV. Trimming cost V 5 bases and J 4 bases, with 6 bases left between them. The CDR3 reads CASSARGNTIYF. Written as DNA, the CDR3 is TGTGCCAGCAGCGCTCGGGGAAACACCATATATTTT.

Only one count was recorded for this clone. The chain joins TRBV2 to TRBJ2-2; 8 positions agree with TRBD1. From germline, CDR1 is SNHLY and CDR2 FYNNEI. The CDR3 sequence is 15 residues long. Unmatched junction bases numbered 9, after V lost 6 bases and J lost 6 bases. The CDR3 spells CASRRTGNDAGELFF. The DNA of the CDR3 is TGTGCCAGCAGGCGGACAGGGAACGATGCCGGGGAGCTGTTTTTT.

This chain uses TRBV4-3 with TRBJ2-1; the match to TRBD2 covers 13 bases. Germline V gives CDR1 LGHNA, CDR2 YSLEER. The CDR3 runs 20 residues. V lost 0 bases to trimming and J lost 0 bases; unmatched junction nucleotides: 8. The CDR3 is CASSQDSPTSGGFSYNEQFF. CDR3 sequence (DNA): TGCGCCAGCAGCCAAGATTCACCGACTAGCGGGGGGTTCTCCTACAATGAGCAGTTCTTC.

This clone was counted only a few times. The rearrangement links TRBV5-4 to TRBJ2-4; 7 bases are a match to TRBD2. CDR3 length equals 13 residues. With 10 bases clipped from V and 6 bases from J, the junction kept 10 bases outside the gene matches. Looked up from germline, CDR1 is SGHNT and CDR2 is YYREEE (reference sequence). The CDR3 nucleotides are TGTGCCTCAAGGGAGGGGTCAGGAAACATTCAGTACTTC. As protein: CASREGSGNIQYF. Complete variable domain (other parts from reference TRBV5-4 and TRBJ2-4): ETGVTQSPTHLIKTRGQQVTLRCSSQSGHNTVSWYQQALGQGPQFIFQYYREEENGRGNFPPRFSGLQFPNYSSELNVNALELDDSALYLCASREGSGNIQYFGAGTRLSVL.

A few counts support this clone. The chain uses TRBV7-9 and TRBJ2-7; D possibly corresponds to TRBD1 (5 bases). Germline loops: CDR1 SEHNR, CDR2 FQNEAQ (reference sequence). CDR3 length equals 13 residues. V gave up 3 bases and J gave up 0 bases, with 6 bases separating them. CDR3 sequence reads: CASSFDSSYEQYF. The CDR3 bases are TGTGCCAGCAGCTTCGACAGCTCCTACGAGCAGTACTTC.

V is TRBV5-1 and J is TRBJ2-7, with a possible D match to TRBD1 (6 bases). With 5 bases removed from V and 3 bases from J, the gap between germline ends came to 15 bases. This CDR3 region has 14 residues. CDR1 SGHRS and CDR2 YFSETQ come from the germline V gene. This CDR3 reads CASRWVTGNYEQYF. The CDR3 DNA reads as TGCGCCAGCAGGTGGGTGACAGGCAACTACGAGCAGTACTTC. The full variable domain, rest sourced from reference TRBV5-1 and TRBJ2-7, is KAGVTQTPRYLIKTRGQQVTLSCSPISGHRSVSWYQQTPGQGLQFLFEYFSETQRNKGNFPGRFSGRQFSNSRSEMNVSTLELGDSALYLCASRWVTGNYEQYFGPGTRLTVT.

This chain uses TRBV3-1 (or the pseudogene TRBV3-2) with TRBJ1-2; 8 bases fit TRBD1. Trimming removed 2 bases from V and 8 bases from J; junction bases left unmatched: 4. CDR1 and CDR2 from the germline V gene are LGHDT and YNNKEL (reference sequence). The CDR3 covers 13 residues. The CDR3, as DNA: TGTGCCAGCAGCCAAAGGACAGGGAACGGCTACACCTTC. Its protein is CASSQRTGNGYTF.

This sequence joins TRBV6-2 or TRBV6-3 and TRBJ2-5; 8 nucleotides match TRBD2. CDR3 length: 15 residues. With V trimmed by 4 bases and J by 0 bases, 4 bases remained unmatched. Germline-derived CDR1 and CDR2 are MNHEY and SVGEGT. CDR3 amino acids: CASSFQRGNQETQYF. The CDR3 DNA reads TGTGCCAGCAGTTTCCAGCGGGGGAACCAAGAGACCCAGTACTTC.

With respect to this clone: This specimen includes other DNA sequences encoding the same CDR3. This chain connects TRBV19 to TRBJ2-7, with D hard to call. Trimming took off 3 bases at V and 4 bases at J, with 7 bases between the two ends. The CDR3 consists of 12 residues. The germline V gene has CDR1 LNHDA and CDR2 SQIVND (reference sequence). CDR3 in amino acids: CASSIGGYEQYF. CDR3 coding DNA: TGTGCCAGTAGTATCGGCGGATACGAGCAGTACTTC.

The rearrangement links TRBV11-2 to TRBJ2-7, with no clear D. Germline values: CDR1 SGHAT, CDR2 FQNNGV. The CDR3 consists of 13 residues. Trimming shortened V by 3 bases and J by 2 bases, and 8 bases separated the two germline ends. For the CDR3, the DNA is TGTGCCAGCAGCTTGGGCCCTACCTACGAGCAGTACTTC. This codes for CASSLGPTYEQYF.

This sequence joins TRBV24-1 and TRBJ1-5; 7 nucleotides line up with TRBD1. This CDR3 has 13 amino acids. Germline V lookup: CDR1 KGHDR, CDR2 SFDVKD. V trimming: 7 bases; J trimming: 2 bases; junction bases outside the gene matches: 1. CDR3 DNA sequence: TGTGCCACCAGAGGGACAGGCAATCAGCCCCAGCATTTT. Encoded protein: CATRGTGNQPQHF.

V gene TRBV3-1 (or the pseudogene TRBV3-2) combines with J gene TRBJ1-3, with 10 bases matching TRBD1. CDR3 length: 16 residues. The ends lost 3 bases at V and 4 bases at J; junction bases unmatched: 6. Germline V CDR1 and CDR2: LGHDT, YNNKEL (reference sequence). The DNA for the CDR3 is TGTGCCAGCAGCCATGGGGACAGGGGATACGGAAACACCATATATTTT. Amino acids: CASSHGDRGYGNTIYF.

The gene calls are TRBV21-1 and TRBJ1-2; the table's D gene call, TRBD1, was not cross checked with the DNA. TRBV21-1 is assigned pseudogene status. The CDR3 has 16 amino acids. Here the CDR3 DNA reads TGTGCCAGCAGCAAACGGCCCCCGGGACAGGGGGATGGCTACACCTTC. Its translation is CASSKRPPGQGDGYTF.